The T cell receptor beta chain under discussion was sequenced for a study of cytomegalovirus exposure and HLA in healthy donors. The PCR contained 60 Vbeta and 13 Jbeta primers. Profiled with immunoSEQ multiplex PCR; TCRdb holds only in-frame clones, not every one. The sample records some 87,000 clones, about four fifths being singletons. The CDR3 is made up of 15 amino acids. V lost 5 bases to trimming and J lost 13 bases; unmatched junction nucleotides: 13. Germline lookup yields CDR1 SGHTA and CDR2 FQGTGA. The specimen was PBMCs. The source is a man between 18 and 35 years old in good health and CMV-seropositive. V usage is TRBV7-3 and J usage is TRBJ2-1; 11 bases align to TRBD2. As DNA, the CDR3 is TGTGCCAGCAGCCTATCTAGCGGGAGGTCTTCAAGACAGTTCTTC. It encodes CASSLSSGRSSRQFF.